Below, one T cell receptor beta chain is given with its context. This sample stems from a study of blood T cell repertoires in COVID-19. CDR3 size: 15 residues. In the study's own analysis: Estimated nucleated cell counts came from reference gene primer amplification. Assay: immunoSEQ multiplex PCR; the TCRdb copy retains only in-frame clones and omits some. D and trimming were read from the DNA, whereas the V and J calls and clone size are those reported in that table. The repertoire includes 450,000 to 500,000 clones, about nine tenths of them detected once, and roughly 0.7% sits in the top ten. Participants came from some 23 US areas, aged about 18 to 90 years.

V gene TRBV21-1 combines with J gene TRBJ1-4. TRBV21-1 is described as a pseudogene. Sample: PBMCs or T cells enriched from blood (not recorded which). The clonotype was recovered from a woman aged 18-29 years who had recovered from COVID-19. The CDR3 DNA is TGTGCCAGCAGCAGGGAGGCAGCTGGTGGGGAAAAACTGTTTTTT. Its translation is CASSREAAGGEKLFF.